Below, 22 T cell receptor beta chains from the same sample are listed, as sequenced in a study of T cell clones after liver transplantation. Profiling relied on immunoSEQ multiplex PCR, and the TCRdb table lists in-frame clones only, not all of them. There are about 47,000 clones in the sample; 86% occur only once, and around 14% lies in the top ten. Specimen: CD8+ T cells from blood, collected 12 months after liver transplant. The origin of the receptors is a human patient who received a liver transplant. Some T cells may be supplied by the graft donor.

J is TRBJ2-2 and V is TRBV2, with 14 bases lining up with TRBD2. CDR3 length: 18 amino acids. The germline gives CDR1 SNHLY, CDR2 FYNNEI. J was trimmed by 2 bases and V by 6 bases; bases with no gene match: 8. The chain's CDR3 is CASSDRLAGGPNTGELFF. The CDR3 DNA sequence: TGTGCCAGCAGCGACCGACTAGCGGGAGGGCCAAACACCGGGGAGCTGTTTTTT. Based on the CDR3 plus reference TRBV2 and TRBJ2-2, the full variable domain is EPEVTQTPSHQVTQMGQEVILRCVPISNHLYFYWYRQILGQKVEFLVSFYNNEISEKSEIFDDQFSVERPDGSNFTLKIRSTKLEDSAMYFCASSDRLAGGPNTGELFFGEGSRLTVL.

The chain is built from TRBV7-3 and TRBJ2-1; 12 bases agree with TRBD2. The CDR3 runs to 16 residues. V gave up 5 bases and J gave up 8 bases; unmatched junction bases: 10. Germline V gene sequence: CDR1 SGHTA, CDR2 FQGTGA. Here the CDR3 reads CASSIEGLAGSDEQFF. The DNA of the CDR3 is TGTGCCAGCAGCATAGAAGGACTAGCGGGATCGGATGAGCAGTTCTTC.

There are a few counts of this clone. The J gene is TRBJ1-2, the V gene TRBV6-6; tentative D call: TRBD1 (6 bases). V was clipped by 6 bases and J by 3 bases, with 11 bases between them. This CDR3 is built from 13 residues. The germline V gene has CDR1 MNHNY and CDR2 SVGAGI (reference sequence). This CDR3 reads CASSLNRDYGYTF. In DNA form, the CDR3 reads TGTGCCAGCAGCCTGAACAGGGACTATGGCTACACCTTC.

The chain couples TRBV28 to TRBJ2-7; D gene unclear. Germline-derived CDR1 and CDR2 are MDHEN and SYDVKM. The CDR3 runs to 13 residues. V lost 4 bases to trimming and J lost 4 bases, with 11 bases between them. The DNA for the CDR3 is TGTGCCAGCAGTTGGGATGTGCTTTACGAGCAGTACTTC. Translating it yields CASSWDVLYEQYF.

Written as DNA, the CDR3 is TGTGCCAGCAGCTTGGAAGGACTAGCGGGAGGCGAGCAGTTCTTC. Protein product: CASSLEGLAGGEQFF. This chain joins TRBV11-2 and TRBJ2-1, with 14 bases aligning to TRBD2. Unmatched junction bases numbered 5, after V lost 3 bases and J lost 10 bases. CDR1 is SGHAT, CDR2 FQNNGV, per germline. This CDR3 spans 15 amino acids.

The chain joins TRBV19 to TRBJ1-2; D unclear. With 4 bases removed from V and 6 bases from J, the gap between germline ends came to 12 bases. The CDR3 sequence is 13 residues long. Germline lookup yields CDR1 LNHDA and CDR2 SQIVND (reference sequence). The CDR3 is CASSSRGRNGYTF. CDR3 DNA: TGTGCCAGTAGTAGCCGAGGGAGGAATGGCTACACCTTC.

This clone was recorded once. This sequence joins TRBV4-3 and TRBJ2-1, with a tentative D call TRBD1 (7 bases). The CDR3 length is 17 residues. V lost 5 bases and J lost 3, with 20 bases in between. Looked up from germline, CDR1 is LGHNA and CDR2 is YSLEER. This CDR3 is CASSSRSPGGNYNEQFF. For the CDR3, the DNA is TGCGCCAGCAGCTCCCGCTCGCCAGGGGGGAACTACAATGAGCAGTTCTTC.

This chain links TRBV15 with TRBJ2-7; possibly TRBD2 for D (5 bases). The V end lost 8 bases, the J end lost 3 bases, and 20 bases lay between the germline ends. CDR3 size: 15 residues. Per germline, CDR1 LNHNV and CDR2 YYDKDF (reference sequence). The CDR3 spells CATGEGSSGFYEQYF. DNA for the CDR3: TGTGCCACCGGGGAAGGGTCCAGCGGATTCTACGAGCAGTACTTC. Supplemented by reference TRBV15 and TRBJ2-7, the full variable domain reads DAMVIQNPRYQVTQFGKPVTLSCSQTLNHNVMYWYQQKSSQAPKLLFHYYDKDFNNEADTPDNFQSRRPNTSFCFLDIRSPGLGDTAMYLCATGEGSSGFYEQYFGPGTRLTVT.

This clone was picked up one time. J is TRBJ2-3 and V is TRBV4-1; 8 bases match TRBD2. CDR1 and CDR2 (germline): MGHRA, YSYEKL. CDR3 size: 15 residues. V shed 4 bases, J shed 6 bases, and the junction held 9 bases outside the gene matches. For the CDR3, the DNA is TGCGCCAGCAGCCGCGGGGGGCTCCAGGGGGATACGCAGTATTTT. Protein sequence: CASSRGGLQGDTQYF.

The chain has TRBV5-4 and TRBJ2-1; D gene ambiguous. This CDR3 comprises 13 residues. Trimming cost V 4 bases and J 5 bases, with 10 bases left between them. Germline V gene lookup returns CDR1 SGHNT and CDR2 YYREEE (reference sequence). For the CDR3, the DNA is TGTGCCAGCAGCACCGTATCCAACAATGAGCAGTTCTTC. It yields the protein CASSTVSNNEQFF.

In DNA form, the CDR3 reads TGTGCCAGCAGTTTTAGAGGTCGGGGCACTGAAGCTTTCTTT. It encodes CASSFRGRGTEAFF. The V gene is TRBV27, the J gene TRBJ1-1; D is undetermined. Per the germline V gene, CDR1 is MNHEY and CDR2 is SMNVEV (reference sequence). V shed 3 bases and J shed 4 bases, with 12 bases lying between them. The CDR3 totals 14 residues.

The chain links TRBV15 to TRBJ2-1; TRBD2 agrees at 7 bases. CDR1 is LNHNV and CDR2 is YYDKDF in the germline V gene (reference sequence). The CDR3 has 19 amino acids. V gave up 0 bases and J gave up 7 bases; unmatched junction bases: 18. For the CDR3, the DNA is TGTGCCACCAGCAGAGATCATGGTGTCGCGGGAGACAAGGGGAATGAGCAGTTCTTC. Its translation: CATSRDHGVAGDKGNEQFF.

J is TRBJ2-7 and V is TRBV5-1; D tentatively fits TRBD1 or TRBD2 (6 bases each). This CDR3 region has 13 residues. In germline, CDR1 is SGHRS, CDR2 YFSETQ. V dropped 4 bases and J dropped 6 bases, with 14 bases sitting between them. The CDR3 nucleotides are TGCGCCAGCAGCCACGTGGGGGGCGGCGAGCAGTACTTC. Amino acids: CASSHVGGGEQYF.

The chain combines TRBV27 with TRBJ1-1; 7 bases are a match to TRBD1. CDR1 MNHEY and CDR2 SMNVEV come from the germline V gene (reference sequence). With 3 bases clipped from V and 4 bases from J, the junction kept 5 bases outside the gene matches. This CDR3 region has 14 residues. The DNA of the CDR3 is TGTGCCAGCAGTTTTACAGGGGCGGGCACTGAAGCTTTCTTT. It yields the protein CASSFTGAGTEAFF.

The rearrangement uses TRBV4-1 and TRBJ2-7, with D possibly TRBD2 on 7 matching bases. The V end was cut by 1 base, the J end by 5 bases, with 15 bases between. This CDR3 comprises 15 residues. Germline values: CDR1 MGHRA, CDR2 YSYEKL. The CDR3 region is CASSQGKRGQDEQYF. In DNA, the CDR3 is TGCGCCAGCAGCCAAGGCAAGCGGGGACAAGACGAGCAGTACTTC.

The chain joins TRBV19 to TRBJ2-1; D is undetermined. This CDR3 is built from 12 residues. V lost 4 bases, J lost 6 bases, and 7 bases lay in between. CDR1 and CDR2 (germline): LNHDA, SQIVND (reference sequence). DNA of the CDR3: TGTGCCAGTAGTACAATTTCCAATGAGCAGTTCTTC. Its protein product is CASSTISNEQFF.

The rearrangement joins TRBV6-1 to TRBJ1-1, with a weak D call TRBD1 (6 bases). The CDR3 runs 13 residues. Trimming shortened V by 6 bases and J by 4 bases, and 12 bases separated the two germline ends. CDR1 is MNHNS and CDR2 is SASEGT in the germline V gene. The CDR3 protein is CASSHYRVTEAFF. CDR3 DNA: TGTGCCAGCAGCCACTACAGGGTCACTGAAGCTTTCTTT.

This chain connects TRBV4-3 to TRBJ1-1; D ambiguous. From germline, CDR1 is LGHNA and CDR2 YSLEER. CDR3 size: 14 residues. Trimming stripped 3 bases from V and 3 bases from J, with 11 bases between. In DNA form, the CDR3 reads TGCGCCAGCAGCCACGGTCGGGCGGACACTGAAGCTTTCTTT. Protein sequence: CASSHGRADTEAFF.

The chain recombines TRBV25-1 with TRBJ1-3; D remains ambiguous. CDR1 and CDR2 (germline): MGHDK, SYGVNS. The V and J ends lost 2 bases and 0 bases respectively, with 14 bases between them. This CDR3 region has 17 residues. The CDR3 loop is CASSEHTSPGSGNTIYF. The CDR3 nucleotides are TGTGCCAGCAGTGAACACACATCTCCCGGCTCTGGAAACACCATATATTTT.

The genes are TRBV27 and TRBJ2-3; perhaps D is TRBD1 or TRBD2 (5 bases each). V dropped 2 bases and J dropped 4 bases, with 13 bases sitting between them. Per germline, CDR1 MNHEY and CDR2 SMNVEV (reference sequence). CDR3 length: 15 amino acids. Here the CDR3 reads CASSLVGVEADTQYF. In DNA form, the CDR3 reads TGTGCCAGCAGTTTAGTAGGGGTGGAGGCAGATACGCAGTATTTT.

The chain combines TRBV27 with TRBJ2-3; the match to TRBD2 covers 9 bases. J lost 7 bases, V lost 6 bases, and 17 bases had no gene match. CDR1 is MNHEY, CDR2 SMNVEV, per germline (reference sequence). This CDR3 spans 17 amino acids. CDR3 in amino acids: CASRQGVAGEGAHTQYF. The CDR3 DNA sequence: TGTGCCAGCAGGCAGGGGGTAGCGGGAGAGGGGGCGCATACGCAGTATTTT.

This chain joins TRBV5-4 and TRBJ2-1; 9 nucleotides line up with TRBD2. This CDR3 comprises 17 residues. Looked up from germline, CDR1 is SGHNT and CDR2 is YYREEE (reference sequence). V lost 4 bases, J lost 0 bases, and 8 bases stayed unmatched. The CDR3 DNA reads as TGTGCCAGCAGCCTGACTTTTAGCGGGAGCTCCTACAATGAGCAGTTCTTC. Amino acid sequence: CASSLTFSGSSYNEQFF.